These 6 T cell receptor beta chains originate from one sample sequenced in a study of shared clonotypes between healthy human individuals. Only in-frame clones appear in the TCRdb table, and some are missing; sequencing was by immunoSEQ multiplex PCR. The sample lists about a million clones, 60% to 80% occurring once. Sequencing was performed on memory CD4+ T cells sorted from blood. Indicated subset: CD45RA-negative fraction. The receptors shown here come from a young man in good health.

The chain is built from TRBV9 and TRBJ2-7; perhaps TRBD2 as D (6 bases). This CDR3 contains 13 residues. V shed 0 bases and J shed 7 bases, with 11 bases lying between them. Germline CDR1 is SGDLS and CDR2 is YYNGEE. The CDR3 nucleotides read TGTGCCAGCAGCGTAGTAGGCCGGGGGGAGCAGTACTTC. It translates to CASSVVGRGEQYF.

The V and J genes are TRBV15 and TRBJ2-3; D call uncertain. The germline gives CDR1 LNHNV, CDR2 YYDKDF (reference sequence). CDR3 length equals 13 residues. V was pared by 0 bases and J by 6 bases, with 7 bases between. The CDR3 loop is CATSRDPRDTQYF. CDR3 nucleotide sequence: TGTGCCACCAGCAGAGATCCTAGGGATACGCAGTATTTT. Variable domain in full (rest from reference TRBV15 and TRBJ2-3): DAMVIQNPRYQVTQFGKPVTLSCSQTLNHNVMYWYQQKSSQAPKLLFHYYDKDFNNEADTPDNFQSRRPNTSFCFLDIRSPGLGDTAMYLCATSRDPRDTQYFGPGTRLTVL.

The chain is built from TRBV19 and TRBJ1-1; 7 bases map to TRBD1. From germline, CDR1 is LNHDA and CDR2 SQIVND (reference sequence). The CDR3 is made up of 16 amino acids. Germline trimming cut 3 bases from V and 0 bases from J; bases unmatched to any gene: 7. For the CDR3, the DNA is TGTGCCAGTAGTATGCCCTTACAGGGGCTGAACACTGAAGCTTTCTTT. Its translation is CASSMPLQGLNTEAFF.

The chain combines TRBV2 with TRBJ2-2; D possibly corresponds to TRBD2 (6 bases). Trimming cost V 0 bases and J 6 bases, with 17 bases left between them. The germline gives CDR1 SNHLY, CDR2 FYNNEI. CDR3 length equals 17 residues. Here the CDR3 reads CASSEAEGSPRPGELFF. Here the CDR3 DNA reads TGTGCCAGCAGTGAAGCGGAGGGATCCCCCCGGCCCGGGGAGCTGTTTTTT.

The V gene is TRBV30, the J gene TRBJ1-4, with 7 positions matching TRBD1. Per the germline V gene, CDR1 is GTSNPN and CDR2 is SVGIG (reference sequence). The CDR3 sequence is 14 residues long. V trimming: 3 bases; J trimming: 7 bases; junction bases outside the gene matches: 8. The CDR3 sequence: CAWSVQGLREKLFF. Written as DNA, the CDR3 is TGTGCCTGGAGCGTACAGGGGCTTCGTGAAAAACTGTTTTTT.

Details on this clone: The same CDR3 can be traced to other DNA sequences in this sample. This chain links TRBV15 with TRBJ2-6; D unclear. The germline CDR1 and CDR2 sequences are LNHNV and YYDKDF (reference sequence). V lost 0 bases and J lost 0, with 6 bases in between. This CDR3 is built from 16 residues. CDR3 in amino acids: CATSRDLSSGANVLTF. In DNA form, the CDR3 reads TGTGCCACCAGCAGAGATCTAAGCTCTGGGGCCAACGTCCTGACTTTC. The full variable domain, its missing parts supplied by reference TRBV15 and TRBJ2-6, is DAMVIQNPRYQVTQFGKPVTLSCSQTLNHNVMYWYQQKSSQAPKLLFHYYDKDFNNEADTPDNFQSRRPNTSFCFLDIRSPGLGDTAMYLCATSRDLSSGANVLTFGAGSRLTVL.